The rows below give T cell receptor beta chains drawn from one sample of a study of blood T cell repertoires in COVID-19. Clones were read by immunoSEQ multiplex PCR, and TCRdb kept only the in-frame ones, dropping some. The table shows about 160,000 clones, with almost 85% occurring only once. The sequencing sample was made of peripheral blood. These receptor sequences come from a woman older than 75 with acute or convalescent COVID-19. CDR3s include the opening cysteine and the closing phenylalanine or tryptophan. Fields, in order: J gene, clone size, V gene, D gene, CDR3 protein, CDR3 DNA. D genes are given only for firm matches. Expanded clones are given a class, and other clones once, few, many or no size at all.

TRBJ2-1	-	TRBV29-1	TRBD2	CSAVILLAGVENEQFF	TGCAGCGCCGTCATCTTACTAGCGGGAGTTGAAAATGAGCAGTTCTTC
TRBJ2-5	-	TRBV2	-	CASSEALVRPLYF	TGTGCCAGCAGTGAAGCGTTGGTGAGGCCCTTGTACTTC
TRBJ2-1	-	TRBV19	TRBD2	CASSTSGSSYNEQFF	TGTGCCAGTAGTACCAGCGGGAGCTCCTACAATGAGCAGTTCTTC
TRBJ2-2	-	TRBV9	TRBD1	CASSDRQGFTGELFF	TGTGCCAGCAGCGACCGACAGGGGTTCACCGGGGAGCTGTTTTTT
TRBJ2-7	-	TRBV7-9	-	CASSLRDKSYEQYF	TGTGCCAGCAGCTTACGGGACAAATCCTACGAGCAGTACTTC
TRBJ2-1	-	TRBV11-2	-	CASREIRGRREQFF	TGTGCCAGCAGAGAGATCAGGGGGAGGCGTGAGCAGTTCTTC
TRBJ1-1	-	TRBV5-6	-	CASSLAGGRGAEAFF	TGTGCCAGCAGCTTGGCTGGGGGCAGGGGTGCTGAAGCTTTCTTT
TRBJ1-2	-	TRBV7-2	TRBD1	CASSLAGQPRGGYTF	TGTGCCAGCAGCTTAGCGGGACAGCCAAGGGGTGGCTACACCTTC
TRBJ2-7	-	TRBV5-1	TRBD1	CASSQGTEVYEQYF	TGCGCCAGCAGCCAAGGGACAGAAGTCTACGAGCAGTACTTC
TRBJ1-2	-	TRBV15	-	CATSRDKQASYGYTF	TGTGCCACCAGCAGAGATAAACAGGCTAGTTATGGCTACACCTTC
TRBJ2-7	-	TRBV19	TRBD2	CASSPTSSAYEQYF	TGTGCCAGTAGTCCGACTAGCTCAGCCTACGAGCAGTACTTC
TRBJ2-3	-	TRBV9	TRBD2	CASSFSGRLTDTQYF	TGTGCCAGCAGCTTTAGCGGGAGATTGACAGATACGCAGTATTTT
TRBJ2-1	once	TRBV5-1	TRBD2	CASSPGLAGFGEQFF	TGCGCCAGCAGCCCGGGACTAGCGGGATTCGGTGAGCAGTTCTTC
TRBJ2-3	-	TRBV6-2/TRBV6-3	-	CASSWESTSTDTQYF	TGTGCCAGCAGTTGGGAGTCAACTAGCACAGATACGCAGTATTTT
TRBJ1-2	few	TRBV7-9	-	CASSFGQNYGYTF	TGTGCCAGCAGCTTTGGACAGAACTATGGCTACACCTTC
TRBJ2-7	-	TRBV28	-	CASSPGVYEQYF	TGTGCCAGCAGTCCAGGGGTCTACGAGCAGTACTTC
TRBJ2-3	-	TRBV6-2/TRBV6-3	TRBD1	CASSNRGPDTQYF	TGTGCCAGCAGTAACAGGGGCCCAGATACGCAGTATTTT
TRBJ1-1	-	TRBV11-2	-	CASSLWGGTEAFF	TGTGCCAGCAGCTTATGGGGCGGAACTGAAGCTTTCTTT
TRBJ2-1	-	TRBV7-2	TRBD2	CASSLGLAVYNEQFF	TGTGCCAGCAGCTTAGGGCTAGCGGTCTACAATGAGCAGTTCTTC
TRBJ1-1	-	TRBV5-4	TRBD1	CASSTWTGVGNTEAFF	TGTGCCAGCAGCACCTGGACAGGGGTGGGGAACACTGAAGCTTTCTTT
TRBJ1-5	-	TRBV21-1	-	CASSTINRASNQPQHF	TGTGCCAGCAGCACCATAAACAGGGCTAGCAATCAGCCCCAGCATTTT
TRBJ1-5	-	TRBV3-1/TRBV3-2	-	CASSQGSQGWNQPQHF	TGTGCCAGCAGCCAAGGGTCTCAGGGTTGGAATCAGCCCCAGCATTTT
TRBJ1-1	-	TRBV3-1/TRBV3-2	TRBD1	CASRDRYSGTEAFF	TGTGCCTCCCGGGACAGATATTCAGGGACTGAAGCTTTCTTT
TRBJ2-7	-	TRBV5-4	TRBD1	CASSLPGQQSYEQYF	TGTGCCAGCAGCTTGCCGGGACAGCAGTCCTACGAGCAGTACTTC
TRBJ2-2	-	TRBV5-1	TRBD2	CASSPSSGVANTGELFF	TGCGCCAGCAGCCCGAGTAGCGGGGTCGCGAACACCGGGGAGCTGTTTTTT
TRBJ2-5	-	TRBV10-2	TRBD2	CASRLAGGGETQYF	TGCGCCAGCCGACTAGCGGGAGGGGGGGAGACCCAGTACTTC
TRBJ2-1	-	TRBV30	-	CAWSPSDEQFF	TGTGCCTGGAGTCCCTCGGATGAGCAGTTCTTC
TRBJ1-2	-	TRBV5-4	-	CASSLESRGYYGYTF	TGTGCCAGCAGCTTGGAAAGCCGGGGGTACTATGGCTACACCTTC
TRBJ1-5	few	TRBV5-6	-	CASSSRGQPQHF	TGTGCCAGCAGCTCTAGGGGGCAGCCCCAGCATTTT
TRBJ2-4	-	TRBV3-1/TRBV3-2	-	CASSDDRGGDIQYF	TGTGCCAGCAGTGACGACAGGGGAGGGGACATTCAGTACTTC
TRBJ2-6	-	TRBV11-2	-	CASSQLSGSGANVLTF	TGTGCCAGCAGTCAACTTTCGGGATCTGGGGCCAACGTCCTGACTTTC
TRBJ2-5	-	TRBV5-1	TRBD1	CASSLEGQRRETQYF	TGCGCCAGCAGCTTGGAGGGACAGCGGCGGGAGACCCAGTACTTC
TRBJ2-1	-	TRBV19	-	CASSRRGGPDEQFF	TGTGCCAGTAGTCGTCGAGGAGGGCCGGATGAGCAGTTCTTC
TRBJ2-2	-	TRBV9	-	CASSEDSYTGELFF	TGTGCCAGCAGCGAGGACTCCTACACCGGGGAGCTGTTTTTT
TRBJ2-5	few	TRBV7-9	TRBD2	CASSLGGTSGSPQETQYF	TGTGCCAGCAGCTTGGGAGGGACTAGCGGGAGTCCCCAAGAGACCCAGTACTTC
TRBJ2-1	few	TRBV18	TRBD1	CASSLTGDDLGEQFF	TGTGCCAGCTCTCTGACAGGGGACGACCTGGGTGAGCAGTTCTTC
TRBJ1-1	-	TRBV11-2	-	CASSRTRMNTEAFF	TGTGCCAGCAGCCGGACACGCATGAACACTGAAGCTTTCTTT
TRBJ2-7	-	TRBV9	TRBD1	CASSATGGSYEQYF	TGTGCCAGCAGCGCGACAGGGGGCTCTTACGAGCAGTACTTC
TRBJ1-2	-	TRBV11-2	-	CASSRGLGGYTF	TGTGCCAGCAGCCGCGGGTTGGGTGGCTACACCTTC
TRBJ2-2	few	TRBV28	-	CASSLNGVPQNTGELFF	TGTGCCAGCAGTTTAAACGGGGTTCCCCAGAACACCGGGGAGCTGTTTTTT
TRBJ2-5	-	TRBV29-1	-	CSVVGGSETQYF	TGCAGCGTTGTAGGGGGATCAGAGACCCAGTACTTC
TRBJ1-1	-	TRBV20-1	-	CSASLPPGTPEATEAFF	TGCAGTGCTAGTCTTCCCCCCGGGACACCGGAGGCCACTGAAGCTTTCTTT
TRBJ1-1	few	TRBV7-9	TRBD1	CASSQGGLDTEAFF	TGTGCCAGCAGCCAGGGGGGTTTAGACACTGAAGCTTTCTTT
TRBJ2-7	-	TRBV6-5	TRBD1	CASSYARTGKSYEQYF	TGTGCCAGCAGTTACGCCAGGACAGGCAAATCCTACGAGCAGTACTTC
TRBJ1-2	few	TRBV3-1/TRBV3-2	-	CASSQAGINYGYTF	TGTGCCAGCAGCCAGGCAGGTATTAACTATGGCTACACCTTC
TRBJ1-5	-	TRBV10-3	TRBD1	CAISSTGANQPQHF	TGTGCCATCAGCTCCACAGGGGCCAATCAGCCCCAGCATTTT
TRBJ1-2	-	TRBV19	-	CASSDYGQAGYTF	TGTGCCAGTAGTGATTATGGGCAAGCTGGCTACACCTTC
TRBJ1-5	-	TRBV23-1	TRBD1	CASNRDRTYSSNQPQHF	TGCGCCAGCAATCGGGACAGGACCTACTCTAGCAATCAGCCCCAGCATTTT
TRBJ1-6	-	TRBV4-3	-	CASSLYNYNSPLHF	TGCGCCAGCAGCCTTTATAACTATAATTCACCCCTCCACTTT
TRBJ2-3	few	TRBV7-6	TRBD2	CASSYGLAGRGESPDTQYF	TGTGCCAGCAGCTACGGACTAGCGGGAAGGGGCGAGTCTCCAGATACGCAGTATTTT